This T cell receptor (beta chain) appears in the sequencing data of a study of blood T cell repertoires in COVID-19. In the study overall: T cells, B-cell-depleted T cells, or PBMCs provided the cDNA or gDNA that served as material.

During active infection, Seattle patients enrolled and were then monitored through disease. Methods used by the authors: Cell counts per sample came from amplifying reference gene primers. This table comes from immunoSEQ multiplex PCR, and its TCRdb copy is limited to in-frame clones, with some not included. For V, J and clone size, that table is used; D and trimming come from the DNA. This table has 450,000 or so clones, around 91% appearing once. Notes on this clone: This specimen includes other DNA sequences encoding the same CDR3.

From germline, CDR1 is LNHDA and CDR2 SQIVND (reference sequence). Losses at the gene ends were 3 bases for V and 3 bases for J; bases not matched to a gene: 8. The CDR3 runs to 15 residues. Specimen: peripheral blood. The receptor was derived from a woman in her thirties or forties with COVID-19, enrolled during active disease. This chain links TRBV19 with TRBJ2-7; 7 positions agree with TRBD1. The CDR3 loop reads CASSIGQEEIYEQYF. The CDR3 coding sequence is TGTGCCAGTAGTATCGGACAGGAAGAAATCTACGAGCAGTACTTC.